Shown below are 20 T cell receptor beta chains from a single sample sequenced in a study of T cells after yellow fever vaccination. TCRdb fed the 5' RACE reads into MiXCR, producing one record per CDR3 protein. In the table there are a few hundred thousand distinct CDR3 sequences, 7% to 9% of which are singletons. The specimen comprised PBMCs, sampled approximately 47 days after the first yellow fever vaccination. These receptors came from a man between 18 and 29 years old who received the YFV17D yellow fever vaccine.

The J gene is TRBJ2-3, the V gene TRBV5-1, with 10 bases identical to TRBD2. There are 16 residues in the CDR3. Germline-derived CDR1 and CDR2 are SGHRS and YFSETQ. Trimming cost V 4 bases and J 4 bases; bases outside gene matches: 9. The CDR3 spells CASSPAGLAGADTQYF. CDR3 bases: TGCGCCAGCAGCCCGGCCGGGCTAGCGGGAGCAGATACGCAGTATTTT.

This clonotype was counted only a few times. The V and J genes are TRBV6-2 or TRBV6-3 and TRBJ2-3; 8 bases agree with TRBD1. The CDR3 extends over 16 amino acids. The germline V gene has CDR1 MNHEY and CDR2 SVGEGT. Trimming removed 0 bases from V and 0 bases from J; junction bases left unmatched: 2. The CDR3 DNA reads TGTGCCAGCAGTTACTCGACAGGGGCTAGCACAGATACGCAGTATTTT. Protein sequence: CASSYSTGASTDTQYF.

This clonotype showed up many times. Here the CDR3 reads CSVEGTGTYEQYF. CDR3 nucleotides: TGCAGCGTTGAAGGGACAGGGACCTACGAGCAGTACTTC. This chain connects TRBV29-1 to TRBJ2-7; 8 bases align to TRBD1. Germline CDR1 SQVTM, CDR2 ANQGSEA. V trimming: 1 base; J trimming: 2 bases; junction bases outside the gene matches: 1. The CDR3 runs 13 residues.

The chain couples TRBV20-1 to TRBJ1-1; tentatively, D is TRBD1 (6 bases). V was clipped by 0 bases and J by 4 bases, with 21 bases between them. Per germline, CDR1 DFQATT and CDR2 SNEGSKA (reference sequence). The CDR3 is 17 residues long. The CDR3 DNA reads TGCAGTGCTAGAGATCGCTTGGGAAGGGGGTTAGGCACTGAAGCTTTCTTT. Amino acids: CSARDRLGRGLGTEAFF.

The table lists this clonotype with a few counts. The chain has TRBV7-2 and TRBJ2-7, with D possibly TRBD1 on 6 matching bases. Germline V gives CDR1 SGHTA, CDR2 FQGNSA. V was cut by 5 bases and J by 2 bases, with 10 bases left in between. The CDR3 runs to 13 residues. The CDR3 region has the DNA TGTGCCAGCAGCGTTAACAGGGCCTACGAGCAGTACTTC. Translated: CASSVNRAYEQYF.

This clonotype showed up just a few times. The V and J genes are TRBV6-2 or TRBV6-3 and TRBJ1-5; D is undetermined. This CDR3 is 15 amino acids long. The V gene's germline CDR1 is MNHEY and CDR2 SVGEGT. The V end was cut by 6 bases, the J end by 0 bases, with 12 bases between. The CDR3 sequence is CASSRRGYSNQPQHF. The CDR3 DNA follows: TGTGCCAGCAGCCGCCGAGGATATAGCAATCAGCCCCAGCATTTT.

Here the CDR3 DNA reads TGTGCCAGCAAACTGGGGCCAAAAGAGACCCAGTACTTC. It is translated as CASKLGPKETQYF. This chain links TRBV12-3 or TRBV12-4 with TRBJ2-5, with a tentative D call TRBD1 (5 bases). The V and J ends lost 7 bases and 3 bases respectively, with 12 bases between them. The CDR3 runs to 13 residues.

The rearrangement joins TRBV12-3 or TRBV12-4 to TRBJ1-2; D unresolved. V lost 3 bases and J lost 0, with 8 bases in between. The CDR3 length is 14 residues. The chain's CDR3 is CASSLSGSNYGYTF. In DNA, the CDR3 is TGTGCCAGCAGTTTGTCCGGGTCTAACTATGGCTACACCTTC.

This clonotype was recorded a few times. The chain links TRBV7-9 to TRBJ1-3; maybe TRBD1 (6 bases). The CDR3 contains 17 residues. V lost 5 bases to trimming and J lost 0 bases, with 17 bases between them. Looked up from germline, CDR1 is SEHNR and CDR2 is FQNEAQ (reference sequence). The CDR3, as DNA: TGTGCCAGCAGCATTCTGACAGGAGCGATCTCTGGAAACACCATATATTTT. It is translated as CASSILTGAISGNTIYF.

The chain combines TRBV20-1 with TRBJ1-1; D unclear. The germline CDR1 and CDR2 sequences are DFQATT and SNEGSKA (reference sequence). The V end was cut by 0 bases, the J end by 5 bases, with 13 bases between. This CDR3 has 14 residues. CDR3 protein: CSARDYNAGTEAFF. The DNA of the CDR3 is TGCAGTGCTAGAGATTATAACGCCGGGACTGAAGCTTTCTTT.

This clonotype turned up a few times. The chain joins TRBV5-8 to TRBJ2-3, with D maybe TRBD2 (5 bases). V lost 1 base and J lost 3, with 12 bases in between. There are 15 residues in the CDR3. The V gene's germline CDR1 is SGHTS and CDR2 YDEGEE. The CDR3 is CASSLSVTGTDTQYF. CDR3 DNA sequence: TGTGCCAGCAGCTTGTCAGTCACGGGGACAGATACGCAGTATTTT.

The chain couples TRBV6-4 to TRBJ1-4; D perhaps matches TRBD1 (5 bases). The CDR3 covers 14 residues. The V end lost 7 bases, the J end lost 7 bases, and 16 bases lay between the germline ends. CDR1 and CDR2 (germline): MRHNA, SNTAGT. In DNA form, the CDR3 reads TGTGCCAGCATCCACAGGCCGGTACGTGAAAAACTGTTTTTT. Translated, it gives CASIHRPVREKLFF.

This clonotype was seen a few times. This chain links TRBV7-9 with TRBJ2-5; 7 positions agree with TRBD1. Looked up from germline, CDR1 is SEHNR and CDR2 is FQNEAQ (reference sequence). After removal of 5 bases from V and 5 bases from J, the junction contained 14 bases not matched to a gene. The CDR3 spans 16 residues. CDR3 bases: TGTGCCAGCAGCCCTGTGCCACAGGGGTTAGCGGAGACCCAGTACTTC. Its translation: CASSPVPQGLAETQYF.

CDR3 region: CAISFSLNTEAFF. CDR3 sequence (DNA): TGTGCCATCAGCTTCTCACTGAACACTGAAGCTTTCTTT. V and J are TRBV10-3 and TRBJ1-1; D not resolved. This CDR3 contains 13 residues. Trimming took off 6 bases at V and 0 bases at J, with 8 bases between the two ends. Germline CDR1 reads ENHRY; CDR2 reads SYGVKD.

The rearrangement uses TRBV5-1 and TRBJ2-7; 7 bases match TRBD2. The CDR3 has 12 residues. Germline V gene sequence: CDR1 SGHRS, CDR2 YFSETQ. Trimming removed 2 bases from V and 6 bases from J; junction bases left unmatched: 2. The DNA of the CDR3 is TGCGCCAGCAGCTTTTTAGCGGGCGAGCAGTACTTC. As protein: CASSFLAGEQYF.

DNA of the CDR3: TGTGCCATCAGTGGGGGACAGGGGGACATTCAGTACTTC. Translated: CAISGGQGDIQYF. V gene TRBV10-3 combines with J gene TRBJ2-4; 11 positions agree with TRBD1. Per the germline V gene, CDR1 is ENHRY and CDR2 is SYGVKD. The CDR3 runs 13 residues. V lost 4 bases, J lost 8 bases, and 1 base stayed unmatched.

This clonotype has more than one count but fewer than ten. This sequence joins TRBV5-1 and TRBJ2-2; TRBD2 matches 8 bases. This CDR3 region has 16 residues. Trimming cost V 3 bases and J 4 bases; bases outside gene matches: 8. Germline-derived CDR1 and CDR2 are SGHRS and YFSETQ. CDR3 protein: CASSSRWLAGTGELFF. As DNA, the CDR3 is TGCGCCAGCAGCTCCCGGTGGCTAGCGGGCACCGGGGAGCTGTTTTTT.

This chain connects TRBV12-3 or TRBV12-4 to TRBJ2-7, with 8 bases lining up with TRBD2. Germline trimming cut 6 bases from V and 1 base from J; bases unmatched to any gene: 8. There are 15 residues in the CDR3. The CDR3 protein is CASRPRLARSYEQYF. The CDR3 coding sequence is TGTGCCAGCAGGCCGAGACTAGCGCGTTCCTACGAGCAGTACTTC.

This clonotype has at least ten counts. This chain links TRBV10-3 with TRBJ2-7; TRBD2 agrees at 8 bases. Germline assignment: CDR1 ENHRY and CDR2 SYGVKD. J gave up 2 bases and V 10 bases, and 7 bases lay outside the gene matches. This CDR3 is 13 amino acids long. The CDR3 sequence: CATHGGETYEQYF. The DNA of the CDR3 is TGTGCCACCCACGGGGGGGAGACCTACGAGCAGTACTTC.

This clonotype was seen ten or more times. The chain employs TRBV2 and TRBJ2-2; D not certain. V gave up 7 bases and J gave up 7 bases, with 10 bases separating them. Germline CDR1 SNHLY, CDR2 FYNNEI. This CDR3 region has 12 residues. CDR3 sequence: CASILDGGELFF. The CDR3 bases are TGTGCCAGCATTCTGGATGGCGGGGAGCTGTTTTTT. Full variable domain (missing parts from reference TRBV2 and TRBJ2-2): EPEVTQTPSHQVTQMGQEVILRCVPISNHLYFYWYRQILGQKVEFLVSFYNNEISEKSEIFDDQFSVERPDGSNFTLKIRSTKLEDSAMYFCASILDGGELFFGEGSRLTVL.